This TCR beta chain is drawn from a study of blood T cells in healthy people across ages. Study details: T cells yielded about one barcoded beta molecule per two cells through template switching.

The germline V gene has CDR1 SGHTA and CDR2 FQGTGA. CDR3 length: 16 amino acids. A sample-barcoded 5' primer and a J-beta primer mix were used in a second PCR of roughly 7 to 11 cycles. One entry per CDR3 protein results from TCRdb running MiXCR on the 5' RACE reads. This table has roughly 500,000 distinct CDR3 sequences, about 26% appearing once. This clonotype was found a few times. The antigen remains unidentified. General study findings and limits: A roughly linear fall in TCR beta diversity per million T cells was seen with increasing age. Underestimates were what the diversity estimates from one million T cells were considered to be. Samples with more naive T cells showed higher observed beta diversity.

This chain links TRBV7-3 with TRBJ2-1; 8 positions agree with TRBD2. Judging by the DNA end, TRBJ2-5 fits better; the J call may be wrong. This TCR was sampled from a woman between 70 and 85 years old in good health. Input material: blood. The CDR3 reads CASSSRGSGAQETQYF. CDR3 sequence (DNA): TGTGCCAGCAGCTCCCGGGGTAGCGGGGCCCAAGAGACCCAGTACTTC.